This is a list of T cell receptor beta chains from one sample in a study of tumor and adjacent non-tumor tissue in lung cancer. TCRdb passed the multiplex PCR reads through MiXCR, listing each CDR3 protein once. This sample has more than 35,000 distinct CDR3 sequences, with approximately 60% found just once. Specimen: distant non-tumor lung tissue. These receptors were collected from a woman aged 40 to 55 with non-small cell lung cancer. Each CDR3 is given with its conserved first and last residue. Each record gives: J gene, V gene, clone size, D gene, CDR3 DNA, CDR3 protein. The D gene is left open where the match is weak. Size is omitted from some rows. Given values are once, few, many or a class for expanded clones.

J: TRBJ2-1
V: TRBV19
size: .
D: .
DNA: TGTGCCAGTAGTCCCCCGGACACATACAATGAGCAGTTCTTC
CDR3: CASSPPDTYNEQFF

J: TRBJ2-7
V: TRBV5-1
size: .
D: .
DNA: TGCGCCAACAGCTTGGACCACAGGGGGGGCTACGAGCAGTACTTC
CDR3: CANSLDHRGGYEQYF

J: TRBJ1-6
V: TRBV4-2
size: .
D: .
DNA: TGTGCCTGCAGCCAAGGACAGTCTCATTCACCCCTCCACTTT
CDR3: CACSQGQSHSPLHF

J: TRBJ2-3
V: TRBV14
size: many
D: .
DNA: TGTGCCAGCAGCCCAGGGCTTAGCGCTGGCGCAGATACGCAGTATTTT
CDR3: CASSPGLSAGADTQYF

J: TRBJ2-3
V: TRBV11-1
size: few
D: .
DNA: TGTGCCAACAGCCAACTCCAACTCCCAGATACGCAGTATTTT
CDR3: CANSQLQLPDTQYF

J: TRBJ1-1
V: TRBV7-2
size: .
D: .
DNA: TGTGCGAGCAGCTTAAATTGGCTGAACACTGAAGTTTTCTTT
CDR3: CASSLNWLNTEVFF

J: TRBJ2-7
V: TRBV6-5
size: many
D: .
DNA: TGTGCCAGCAGTTACGGGGGTTCCGGACGGTACGAGCAGTACTTC
CDR3: CASSYGGSGRYEQYF

J: TRBJ2-3
V: TRBV5-1
size: few
D: TRBD2
DNA: TGCGCCAGCAGCTGGCGGGGGGGCTTCGCCACAGATACGCAGTATTTT
CDR3: CASSWRGGFATDTQYF

J: TRBJ2-7
V: TRBV7-9
size: .
D: .
DNA: TGTGCCAGCAGCTTATACTACGGCGAGCAGTACTTC
CDR3: CASSLYYGEQYF

J: TRBJ2-1
V: TRBV11-2
size: .
D: TRBD2
DNA: TGTGCCAGTAGCTTAGATAGGGCTAGCGGGAGGAGTGAGCTCTTC
CDR3: CASSLDRASGRSELF

J: TRBJ2-7
V: TRBV4-2
size: few
D: .
DNA: TGTGCTTGCCTCCCCACTCCGGACTCCTCCTACGAGCAGTACTTC
CDR3: CACLPTPDSSYEQYF

J: TRBJ1-3
V: TRBV12-3/TRBV12-4
size: .
D: .
DNA: TGTGCCAGCAGTTTAAGTAGGGGTACAGTCCAAAACACCATATATTTT
CDR3: CASSLSRGTVQNTIYF

J: TRBJ2-1
V: TRBV11-2
size: .
D: .
DNA: TGTGTCAGCTCCCGAACGGGGACCGACAATGGGCAATTCTTC
CDR3: CVSSRTGTDNGQFF

J: TRBJ2-2
V: TRBV5-1
size: many
D: .
DNA: TGCGCCAGCAGCTTGGAAGGGATGGTTGCCGGGGAGCTGTTTTTT
CDR3: CASSLEGMVAGELFF

J: TRBJ2-7
V: TRBV11-2
size: medium-sized
D: TRBD2
DNA: TGTGCCAGCAGCGTGACTAGCGGGAGCAACGAGCAGTACTTC
CDR3: CASSVTSGSNEQYF

J: TRBJ2-1
V: TRBV11-1
size: .
D: .
DNA: TGTGCCAGCAGCTACCTTACCGGTGCCCAGTTTTTC
CDR3: CASSYLTGAQFF

J: TRBJ2-2
V: TRBV6-1
size: .
D: TRBD2
DNA: TGTGTCAGCGGCGGTTTCAGTGAGCGGGAGGGCCGGTGGACCGGGGAGCTGTTTTTT
CDR3: CVSGGFSEREGRWTGELFF

J: TRBJ1-1
V: TRBV12-3/TRBV12-4
size: .
D: .
DNA: TGTGCCATCCAGTCGAATATAGCCAGTGAAGTTTTCTTT
CDR3: CAIQSNIASEVFF

J: TRBJ2-7
V: TRBV5-6
size: .
D: .
DNA: TGTGCCAGCAGCTTGCAGGGGGACTCCTGCGAACAGTACTTC
CDR3: CASSLQGDSCEQYF

J: TRBJ2-3
V: TRBV11-2
size: once
D: TRBD2
DNA: TGCGCCAGCAGCTTAGTTGGCGGGGGGGATAGTACAGATACGCAGTACTTT
CDR3: CASSLVGGGDSTDTQYF

J: TRBJ2-5
V: TRBV11-2
size: .
D: .
DNA: TGTGCCAACGGCCAAGGGGGGGAGACCCAGTACTTC
CDR3: CANGQGGETQYF

J: TRBJ1-6
V: TRBV6-1
size: many
D: .
DNA: TGTGCCAGCAGTGAGGCCAGCTATAATTCACCCCTCCACTTT
CDR3: CASSEASYNSPLHF

J: TRBJ1-1
V: TRBV20-1
size: many
D: .
DNA: TGCAGTGCTAGAGATCCCCGCCGCAGTCTCAGGGATGAAGCTTTCTTT
CDR3: CSARDPRRSLRDEAFF